Presented here are 22 T cell receptor beta chains from one specimen sequenced in a study of blood T cell repertoires in COVID-19. The assay was immunoSEQ multiplex PCR, and TCRdb's table has in-frame clones only and misses some. The table has around 300,000 clones, nearly 90% seen once. The material sequenced was PBMCs or T cells enriched from blood (not recorded which). The source is a woman under 30 with acute COVID-19.

This rearrangement joins TRBV7-3 to TRBJ2-7; TRBD2 agrees at 7 bases. With 5 bases clipped from V and 9 bases from J, the junction kept 10 bases outside the gene matches. The CDR3 runs 13 residues. The germline V gene encodes CDR1 SGHTA and CDR2 FQGTGA. The CDR3 loop is CASSVSAGSMQYF. The CDR3 coding sequence is TGTGCCAGCAGCGTCTCAGCGGGATCAATGCAGTACTTC.

The rearrangement joins TRBV5-6 to TRBJ2-3; D is perhaps TRBD1 (6 bases). CDR1 is SGHDT, CDR2 YYEEEE, per germline. The CDR3 extends over 17 amino acids. Trimming pared 3 bases from V and 0 bases from J, leaving 17 bases between. CDR3 loop: CASSSEGVPTSTDTQYF. In nucleotides, the CDR3 is TGTGCCAGCAGCTCCGAGGGGGTGCCTACTAGCACAGATACGCAGTATTTT.

The chain uses TRBV25-1 and TRBJ2-6, with unresolved D. Trimming took off 4 bases at V and 2 bases at J, with 3 bases between the two ends. Per the germline V gene, CDR1 is MGHDK and CDR2 is SYGVNS. This CDR3 is built from 13 residues. The CDR3 is CASSVTGANVLTF. DNA for the CDR3: TGTGCCAGCAGTGTTACTGGGGCCAACGTCCTGACTTTC. The whole variable domain, filled in from reference TRBV25-1 and TRBJ2-6, reads EADIYQTPRYLVIGTGKKITLECSQTMGHDKMYWYQQDPGMELHLIHYSYGVNSTEKGDLSSESTVSRIRTEHFPLTLESARPSHTSQYLCASSVTGANVLTFGAGSRLTVL.

The chain links TRBV28 to TRBJ2-1; 7 bases line up with TRBD1. The CDR3 is made up of 14 amino acids. The germline V gene encodes CDR1 MDHEN and CDR2 SYDVKM. The junction had 3 bases not matched to a gene; V was cut back by 6 bases and J by 1 base. DNA of the CDR3: TGTGCCAGCAGAGCAGGGGGATCCTACAATGAGCAGTTCTTC. Protein product: CASRAGGSYNEQFF. The full variable domain, completed using reference TRBV28 and TRBJ2-1, is DVKVTQSSRYLVKRTGEKVFLECVQDMDHENMFWYRQDPGLGLRLIYFSYDVKMKEKGDIPEGYSVSREKKERFSLILESASTNQTSMYLCASRAGGSYNEQFFGPGTRLTVL.

This chain connects TRBV5-1 to TRBJ2-1; 8 bases map to TRBD2. This CDR3 has 15 residues. Looked up from germline, CDR1 is SGHRS and CDR2 is YFSETQ. Trimming cost V 5 bases and J 8 bases; bases outside gene matches: 12. The CDR3 bases are TGCGCCAGCAGGGGCGGACTAGCCGGTTTCGATGAGCAGTTCTTC. It is translated as CASRGGLAGFDEQFF.

This chain joins TRBV15 and TRBJ1-1; 7 nucleotides agree with TRBD1. The CDR3 length is 13 residues. The germline V gene has CDR1 LNHNV and CDR2 YYDKDF (reference sequence). Germline trimming cut 5 bases from V and 5 bases from J; bases unmatched to any gene: 5. The CDR3 reads CATSEGARTEAFF. In DNA form, the CDR3 reads TGTGCCACCAGCGAGGGGGCGAGGACTGAAGCTTTCTTT.

With regard to this clone: This same CDR3 is encoded by further DNA sequences in the sample. The chain couples TRBV6-5 to TRBJ1-1; 10 bases fit TRBD1. This CDR3 spans 15 amino acids. CDR1 is MNHEY, CDR2 SVGAGI, per germline. J lost 5 bases, V lost 2 bases, and 5 bases had no gene match. CDR3: CASSYRQGAGTEAFF. For the CDR3, the DNA is TGTGCCAGCAGTTACCGACAGGGGGCAGGAACTGAAGCTTTCTTT.

The V and J genes are TRBV30 and TRBJ1-3; D is unclear. CDR3 length: 13 amino acids. Trimming removed 5 bases at V and 2 bases at J, with 10 bases between. CDR1 and CDR2 from the germline V gene are GTSNPN and SVGIG (reference sequence). Written as DNA, the CDR3 is TGTGCCTGGGACCCAGGTCCTGGAAACACCATATATTTT. Amino acid sequence: CAWDPGPGNTIYF. Full variable domain (outside the CDR3, taken from reference TRBV30 and TRBJ1-3): SQTIHQWPATLVQPVGSPLSLECTVEGTSNPNLYWYRQAAGRGLQLLFYSVGIGQISSEVPQNLSASRPQDRQFILSSKKLLLSDSGFYLCAWDPGPGNTIYFGEGSWLTVV.

This chain uses TRBV30 with TRBJ1-2; 7 positions agree with TRBD1. The CDR3 is 16 amino acids. V dropped 2 bases and J dropped 2; count of bases not matched to a gene: 11. Germline lookup yields CDR1 GTSNPN and CDR2 SVGIG (reference sequence). The CDR3 region is CAWSLTGTAQNYGYTF. CDR3 sequence (DNA): TGTGCCTGGAGTTTGACCGGGACAGCCCAAAACTATGGCTACACCTTC. Filled out from reference TRBV30 and TRBJ1-2, the complete variable domain reads SQTIHQWPATLVQPVGSPLSLECTVEGTSNPNLYWYRQAAGRGLQLLFYSVGIGQISSEVPQNLSASRPQDRQFILSSKKLLLSDSGFYLCAWSLTGTAQNYGYTFGSGTRLTVV.

This chain links TRBV30 with TRBJ1-4, with unresolved D. Germline loops: CDR1 GTSNPN, CDR2 SVGIG (reference sequence). The CDR3 runs 13 residues. The V end was cut by 3 bases, the J end by 11 bases, with 16 bases between. DNA of the CDR3: TGTGCCTGGAGACCTCGGGGTTTGGAGAAACTGTTTTTT. It is translated as CAWRPRGLEKLFF. The variable domain in full, with the rest retrieved from reference TRBV30 and TRBJ1-4, is SQTIHQWPATLVQPVGSPLSLECTVEGTSNPNLYWYRQAAGRGLQLLFYSVGIGQISSEVPQNLSASRPQDRQFILSSKKLLLSDSGFYLCAWRPRGLEKLFFGSGTQLSVL.

The V and J genes are TRBV5-1 and TRBJ2-3; no clear D gene. CDR1 is SGHRS, CDR2 YFSETQ, per germline. CDR3 length: 13 amino acids. The V end was cut by 1 base, the J end by 2 bases, with 5 bases between. CDR3 DNA sequence: TGCGCCAGCAGCTTGCGGGTCACAGATACGCAGTATTTT. It encodes CASSLRVTDTQYF.

V usage is TRBV5-5 and J usage is TRBJ1-1; the match to TRBD1 covers 7 bases. From germline, CDR1 is SGHKS and CDR2 YYEKEE (reference sequence). The CDR3 consists of 15 residues. Losses at the gene ends were 4 bases for V and 9 bases for J; bases not matched to a gene: 15. This chain's CDR3 is CASSAGTGDMKQAFF. The CDR3 bases are TGTGCCAGCAGCGCGGGAACAGGGGATATGAAACAAGCTTTCTTT.

The chain has TRBV6-2 or TRBV6-3 and TRBJ2-7; a possible D gene is TRBD2 (6 bases). Germline V gives CDR1 MNHEY, CDR2 SVGEGT. This CDR3 has 16 amino acids. V lost 2 bases and J lost 2, with 16 bases in between. The CDR3 is CASSYLLGGIAYEQYF. The CDR3 nucleotides are TGTGCCAGCAGTTACCTCCTCGGGGGTATTGCCTACGAGCAGTACTTC.

The chain links TRBV6-2 or TRBV6-3 to TRBJ1-2, with D perhaps matching TRBD1 (6 bases). V lost 5 bases and J lost 8, with 9 bases in between. Germline V gene data show CDR1 as MNHEY and CDR2 as SVGEGT. The CDR3 spans 11 residues. The CDR3 DNA follows: TGTGCCAGCAGTAACACAGGGGGCTACACCTTC. Its translation: CASSNTGGYTF.

The J gene is TRBJ2-7, the V gene TRBV7-9, with D hard to call. The CDR3 is 11 amino acids. V was pared by 0 bases and J by 13 bases, with 10 bases between. Germline CDR1 SEHNR, CDR2 FQNEAQ (reference sequence). The CDR3 DNA follows: TGTGCCAGCAGCTTAGCTAGTGAACTCTACTTC. Translating gives CASSLASELYF.

This clone was seen just once. The rearrangement uses TRBV7-2 and TRBJ2-7; 8 positions agree with TRBD2. The CDR3 contains 14 residues. Germline V gene sequence: CDR1 SGHTA, CDR2 FQGNSA. V was clipped by 2 bases and J by 3 bases; unmatched bases: 3. CDR3 DNA sequence: TGTGCCAGCAGCTTAATGCGGGAGGACTACGAGCAGTACTTC. Translated, it gives CASSLMREDYEQYF.

This clone was seen a few times. V and J are TRBV18 and TRBJ2-7; tentatively, D is TRBD2 (6 bases). CDR1 and CDR2 from the germline V gene are KGHSH and LQKENI. V was cut by 2 bases and J by 7 bases, with 18 bases left in between. The CDR3 contains 15 residues. CDR3 amino acids: CASSPGAGPGDEQYF. CDR3 DNA: TGTGCCAGCTCACCAGGGGCGGGCCCGGGGGATGAGCAGTACTTC.

This clone appeared once. This sequence joins TRBV4-3 and TRBJ2-1; TRBD2 agrees at 9 bases. The CDR3 is 17 residues long. With 0 bases clipped from V and 9 bases from J, the junction kept 12 bases outside the gene matches. CDR1 is LGHNA, CDR2 YSLEER, per germline. In DNA form, the CDR3 reads TGCGCCAGCAGCCAAGAGTGGGGCCTAGCGGGGAGAGGTGAGCAGTTCTTC. It codes for CASSQEWGLAGRGEQFF.

In the case of this clone: Within the sample, other DNA sequences also encode this same CDR3. The V call is TRBV28, the J call TRBJ1-1, with D tentatively TRBD1 (5 bases). The V end was cut by 2 bases, the J end by 1 base, with 8 bases between. CDR1 and CDR2 (germline): MDHEN, SYDVKM. There are 14 residues in the CDR3. The CDR3 DNA reads as TGTGCCAGCAGTTTAGGGACTGAGAACACTGAAGCTTTCTTT. It specifies CASSLGTENTEAFF.

A word on this clone: Different DNA sequences within this sample yield the same CDR3. As DNA, the CDR3 is TGTGCCAGTAGCCGCGGACAGGGCCGAAACTATGGCTACACCTTC. This gives the protein CASSRGQGRNYGYTF. This chain links TRBV19 with TRBJ1-2; 8 bases map to TRBD1. Germline V gene data show CDR1 as LNHDA and CDR2 as SQIVND (reference sequence). This CDR3 spans 15 amino acids. V gave up 6 bases and J gave up 2 bases; unmatched junction bases: 8.

This chain links TRBV9 with TRBJ1-5; TRBD1 matches at 8 bases. CDR1 is SGDLS, CDR2 YYNGEE, per germline. The CDR3 runs to 15 residues. The V and J ends lost 2 bases and 4 bases, in that order; junction bases with no gene match: 5. The CDR3, as DNA: TGTGCCAGCAGCGTTGGCACAGGGGGTAATCAGCCCCAGCATTTT. Its protein is CASSVGTGGNQPQHF.

This chain uses TRBV28 with TRBJ2-2; 12 nucleotides align to TRBD1. CDR3 length equals 16 residues. Trimming took 6 bases from V and 3 from J; bases not matched to a gene: 5. CDR1 is MDHEN and CDR2 is SYDVKM in the germline V gene. For the CDR3, the DNA is TGTGCCAGCAGCCCGGGACAGGGGGCGGACACCGGGGAGCTGTTTTTT. Translating gives CASSPGQGADTGELFF.